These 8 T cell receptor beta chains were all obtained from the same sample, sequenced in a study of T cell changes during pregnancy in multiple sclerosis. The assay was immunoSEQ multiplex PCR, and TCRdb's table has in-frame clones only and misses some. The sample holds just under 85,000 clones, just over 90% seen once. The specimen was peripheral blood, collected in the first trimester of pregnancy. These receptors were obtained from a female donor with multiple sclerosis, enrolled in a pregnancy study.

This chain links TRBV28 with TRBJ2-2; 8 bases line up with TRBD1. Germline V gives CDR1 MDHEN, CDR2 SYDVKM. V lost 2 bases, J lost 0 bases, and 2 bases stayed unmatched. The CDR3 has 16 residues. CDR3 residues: CASSLAGGANTGELFF. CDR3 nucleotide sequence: TGTGCCAGCAGTTTAGCAGGGGGCGCGAACACCGGGGAGCTGTTTTTT.

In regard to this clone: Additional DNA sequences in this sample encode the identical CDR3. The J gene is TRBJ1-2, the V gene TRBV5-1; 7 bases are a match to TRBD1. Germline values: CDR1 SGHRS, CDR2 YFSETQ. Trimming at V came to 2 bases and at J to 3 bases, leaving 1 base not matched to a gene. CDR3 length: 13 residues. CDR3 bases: TGCGCCAGCAGCTTAGACAGGGACTATGGCTACACCTTC. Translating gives CASSLDRDYGYTF.

The CDR3 spells CASSEQGAQGYTF. Here the CDR3 DNA reads TGTGCCAGCAGTGAACAGGGGGCGCAGGGCTACACCTTC. The chain recombines TRBV25-1 with TRBJ1-2; the match to TRBD1 covers 8 bases. The CDR3 covers 13 residues. V lost 2 bases, J lost 8 bases, and 4 bases stayed unmatched. Per germline, CDR1 MGHDK and CDR2 SYGVNS.

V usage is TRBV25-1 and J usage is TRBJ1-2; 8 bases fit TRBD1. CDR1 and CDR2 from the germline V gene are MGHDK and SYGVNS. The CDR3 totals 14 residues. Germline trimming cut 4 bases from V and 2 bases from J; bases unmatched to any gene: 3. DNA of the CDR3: TGTGCCAGCAGTGTTGGACAGGGCAACTATGGCTACACCTTC. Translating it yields CASSVGQGNYGYTF.

The CDR3 region has the DNA TGTGCCAGCAGTTACTCGAGGGTCTCTCTTGGGGACGAGCAGTACTTC. Translated: CASSYSRVSLGDEQYF. This chain links TRBV6-5 with TRBJ2-7; a weak D match, TRBD2 (5 bases). The CDR3 length is 16 residues. In germline, CDR1 is MNHEY, CDR2 SVGAGI. Trimming stripped 0 bases from V and 5 bases from J, with 17 bases between.

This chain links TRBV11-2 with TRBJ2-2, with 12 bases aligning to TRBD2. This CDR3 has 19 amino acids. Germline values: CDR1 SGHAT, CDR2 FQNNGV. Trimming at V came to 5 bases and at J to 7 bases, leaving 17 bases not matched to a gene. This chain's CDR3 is CASSVSPGLAGLHDGELFF. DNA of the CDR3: TGTGCCAGCAGCGTATCACCGGGACTAGCGGGCCTCCATGACGGGGAGCTGTTTTTT. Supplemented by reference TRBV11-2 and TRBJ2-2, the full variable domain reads EAGVAQSPRYKIIEKRQSVAFWCNPISGHATLYWYQQILGQGPKLLIQFQNNGVVDDSQLPKDRFSAERLKGVDSTLKIQPAKLEDSAVYLCASSVSPGLAGLHDGELFFGEGSRLTVL.

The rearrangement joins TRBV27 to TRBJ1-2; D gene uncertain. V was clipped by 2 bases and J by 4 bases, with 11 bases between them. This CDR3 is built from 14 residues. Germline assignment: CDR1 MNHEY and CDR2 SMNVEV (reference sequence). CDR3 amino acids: CASSLDPAGYGYTF. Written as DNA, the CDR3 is TGTGCCAGCAGTTTAGATCCGGCGGGCTATGGCTACACCTTC.

Written as DNA, the CDR3 is TGTGCCAGCAGCCTAGGCCAGGGGTTTCCAACCACTGAAGCTTTCTTT. Translation: CASSLGQGFPTTEAFF. This sequence joins TRBV7-2 and TRBJ1-1; possibly TRBD1 for D (6 bases). The CDR3 spans 16 residues. Germline loops: CDR1 SGHTA, CDR2 FQGNSA. The V end was cut by 5 bases, the J end by 4 bases, with 20 bases between.